This paragraph reports one TCR beta chain. The protocol was immunoSEQ multiplex PCR, while the TCRdb copy is restricted to in-frame clones and leaves out a portion. The sample lists tens of thousands of clones; 90% to 96% were seen once. These data belong to a study of cytomegalovirus exposure and HLA in healthy donors. The sequence came from a woman aged 18 to 35 in good health and CMV-seronegative. Sequencing was performed on PBMCs.

The CDR3 region is CSVDPPGSADTQYF. The CDR3 region has the DNA TGCAGCGTTGATCCCCCCGGGAGTGCAGATACGCAGTATTTT. This chain joins TRBV29-1 and TRBJ2-3, with a tentative D call TRBD2 (6 bases). V lost 3 bases and J 4 bases, leaving 14 bases between the germline ends. The CDR3 extends over 14 amino acids. Germline V gives CDR1 SQVTM, CDR2 ANQGSEA.